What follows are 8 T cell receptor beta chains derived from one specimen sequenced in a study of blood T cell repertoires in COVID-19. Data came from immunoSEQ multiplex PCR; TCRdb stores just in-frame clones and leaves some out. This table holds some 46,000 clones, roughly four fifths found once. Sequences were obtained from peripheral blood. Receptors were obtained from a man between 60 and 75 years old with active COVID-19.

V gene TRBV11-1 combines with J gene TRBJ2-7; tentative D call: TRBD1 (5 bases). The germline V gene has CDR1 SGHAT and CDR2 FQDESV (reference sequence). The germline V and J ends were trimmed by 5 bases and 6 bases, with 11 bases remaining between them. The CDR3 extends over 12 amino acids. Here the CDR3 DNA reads TGTGCCAGCAGCGTACAGGCCGCCGAGCAGTACTTC. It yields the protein CASSVQAAEQYF. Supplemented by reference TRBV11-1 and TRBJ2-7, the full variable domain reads EAEVAQSPRYKITEKSQAVAFWCDPISGHATLYWYRQILGQGPELLVQFQDESVVDDSQLPKDRFSAERLKGVDSTLKIQPAELGDSAMYLCASSVQAAEQYFGPGTRLTVT.

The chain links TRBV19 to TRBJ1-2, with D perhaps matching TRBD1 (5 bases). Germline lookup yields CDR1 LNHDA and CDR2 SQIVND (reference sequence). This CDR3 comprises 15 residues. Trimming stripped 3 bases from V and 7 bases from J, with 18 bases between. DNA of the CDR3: TGTGCCAGTAGTATCAGTACAGGAGTATCGTTTGGCTACACCTTC. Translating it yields CASSISTGVSFGYTF.

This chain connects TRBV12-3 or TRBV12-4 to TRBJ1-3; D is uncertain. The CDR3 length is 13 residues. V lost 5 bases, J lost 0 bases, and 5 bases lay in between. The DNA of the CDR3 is TGTGCCAGCAGTGACTTCTCTGGAAACACCATATATTTT. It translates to CASSDFSGNTIYF.

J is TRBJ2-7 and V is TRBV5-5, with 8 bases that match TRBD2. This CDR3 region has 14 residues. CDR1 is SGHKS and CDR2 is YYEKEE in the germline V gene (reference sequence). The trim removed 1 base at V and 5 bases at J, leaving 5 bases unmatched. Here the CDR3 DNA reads TGTGCCAGCAGCTTGAGGGGGACTAGTAACGAGCAGTACTTC. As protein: CASSLRGTSNEQYF.

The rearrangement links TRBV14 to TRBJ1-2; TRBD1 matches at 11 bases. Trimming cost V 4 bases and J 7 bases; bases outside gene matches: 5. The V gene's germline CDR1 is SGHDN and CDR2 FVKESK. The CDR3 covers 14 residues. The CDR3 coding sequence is TGTGCCAGCAGCCTTGGACAGGGGGCTTTTGGCTACACCTTC. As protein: CASSLGQGAFGYTF.

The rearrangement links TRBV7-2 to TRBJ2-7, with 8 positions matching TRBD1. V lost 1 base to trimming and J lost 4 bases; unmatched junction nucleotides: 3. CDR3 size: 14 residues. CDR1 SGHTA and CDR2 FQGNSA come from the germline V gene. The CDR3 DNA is TGTGCCAGCAGCTTAGGCCAGGGGGCGTACGAGCAGTACTTC. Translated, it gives CASSLGQGAYEQYF.

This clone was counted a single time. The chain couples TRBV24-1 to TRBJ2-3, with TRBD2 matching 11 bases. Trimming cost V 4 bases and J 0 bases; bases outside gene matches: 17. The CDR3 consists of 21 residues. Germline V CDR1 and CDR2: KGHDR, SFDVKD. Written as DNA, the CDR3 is TGTGCCACCAGTGACCCGGCCCCTGGAGGTACTAGCGGGAGTAGCACAGATACGCAGTATTTT. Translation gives CATSDPAPGGTSGSSTDTQYF.

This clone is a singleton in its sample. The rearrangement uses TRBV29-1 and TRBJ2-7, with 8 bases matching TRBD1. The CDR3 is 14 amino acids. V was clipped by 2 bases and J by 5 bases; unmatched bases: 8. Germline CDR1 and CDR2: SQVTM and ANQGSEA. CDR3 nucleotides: TGCAGCGTTGAACGAGGACAGGGTAAGAACGAGCAGTACTTC. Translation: CSVERGQGKNEQYF.